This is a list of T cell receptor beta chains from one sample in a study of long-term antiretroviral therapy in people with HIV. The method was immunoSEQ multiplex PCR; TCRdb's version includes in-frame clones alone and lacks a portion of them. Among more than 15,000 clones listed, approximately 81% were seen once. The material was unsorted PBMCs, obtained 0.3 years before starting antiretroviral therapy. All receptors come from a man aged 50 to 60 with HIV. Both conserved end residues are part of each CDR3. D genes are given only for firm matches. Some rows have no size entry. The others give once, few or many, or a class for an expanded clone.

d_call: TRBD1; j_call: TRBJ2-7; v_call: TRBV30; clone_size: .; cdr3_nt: TGTGCCTGGAGAAATAAAGGCGTGGGACAGGGGCCCTACGAGCAGTACTTC; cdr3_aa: CAWRNKGVGQGPYEQYF
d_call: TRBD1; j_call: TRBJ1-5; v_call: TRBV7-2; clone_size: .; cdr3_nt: TGTGCCAGCAGCCTACTTCCGGGACAGGGAGCCAATCAGCCCCAGCATTTT; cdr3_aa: CASSLLPGQGANQPQHF
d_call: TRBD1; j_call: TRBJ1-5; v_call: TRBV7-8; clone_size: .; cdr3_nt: TGTGCCAGCAGCCTCGGACAGGGGAGTTATCAGCCCCAGCATTTT; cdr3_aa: CASSLGQGSYQPQHF
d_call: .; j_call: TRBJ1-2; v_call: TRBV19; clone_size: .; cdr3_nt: TGTGCCAGTAGTCCCGGAGACGGACAGCAATATGGCTACACCTTC; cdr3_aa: CASSPGDGQQYGYTF
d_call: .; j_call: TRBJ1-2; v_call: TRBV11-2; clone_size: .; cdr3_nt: TGTGCCAGCAGCCCTAGTCCGACAGGTACCTATGGCTACACCTTC; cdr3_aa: CASSPSPTGTYGYTF
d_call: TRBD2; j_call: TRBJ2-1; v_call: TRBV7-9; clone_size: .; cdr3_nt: TGTGCCAGCAGTCCTAGCGGGAGCTTGGCCAATGAGCAGTTCTTC; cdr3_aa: CASSPSGSLANEQFF
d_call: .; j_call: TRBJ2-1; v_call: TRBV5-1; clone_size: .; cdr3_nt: TGCGCCAGCAGCTACGGACAGGGAGGGAATGAGCAGTTCTTC; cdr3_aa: CASSYGQGGNEQFF
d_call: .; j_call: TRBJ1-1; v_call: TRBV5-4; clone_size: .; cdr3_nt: TGTGCCAGCAGCTTGGGGGCAGGGAGAGTGGGCACTGAAGCTTTCTTT; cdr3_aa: CASSLGAGRVGTEAFF
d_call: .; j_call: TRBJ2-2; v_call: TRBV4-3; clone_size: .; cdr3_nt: TGCGCCAGCAGCCCCGTCAAAACCGGGGAGCTGTTTTTT; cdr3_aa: CASSPVKTGELFF
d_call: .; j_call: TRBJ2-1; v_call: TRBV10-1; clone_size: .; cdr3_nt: TGCGCCAGCAGTGATCGGCAGGGGACCTACAATGAGCAGTTCTTC; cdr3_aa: CASSDRQGTYNEQFF
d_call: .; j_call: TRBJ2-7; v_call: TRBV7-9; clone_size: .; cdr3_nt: TGTGCCAGCAGCTTAGAACGGCCCGGGACGGGGGAGCCCTACGAGCAGTACTTC; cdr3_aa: CASSLERPGTGEPYEQYF
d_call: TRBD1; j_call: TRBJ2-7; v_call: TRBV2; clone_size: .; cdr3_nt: TGTGCCAGCAGTGATATGGAGGGGACAGGGTTCGGCGAGCAGTACTTC; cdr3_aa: CASSDMEGTGFGEQYF
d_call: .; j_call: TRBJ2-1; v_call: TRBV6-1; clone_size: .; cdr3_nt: TGTGCCAGCAGTGTTGAAGACAGATCCTACAATGAGCAGTTCTTC; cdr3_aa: CASSVEDRSYNEQFF
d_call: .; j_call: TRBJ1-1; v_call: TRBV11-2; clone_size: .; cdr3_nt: TGTGCCAGCAGCGATACAGTAAACACTGAAGCTTTCTTT; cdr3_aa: CASSDTVNTEAFF
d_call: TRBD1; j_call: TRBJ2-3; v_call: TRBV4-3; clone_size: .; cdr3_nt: TGCGCCAGCAGCCTCTCGAGGGACAGGGACACAGATACGCAGTATTTT; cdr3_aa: CASSLSRDRDTDTQYF
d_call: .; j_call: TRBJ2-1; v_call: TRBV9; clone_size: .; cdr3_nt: TGTGCCAGCAGGGTTAGACTGAGCTCCTACAATGAGCAGTTCTTC; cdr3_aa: CASRVRLSSYNEQFF
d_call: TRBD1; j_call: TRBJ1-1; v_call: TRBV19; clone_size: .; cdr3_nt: TGTGCCAGTAGTGACAGGGGATTGAACACTGAAGCTTTCTTT; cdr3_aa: CASSDRGLNTEAFF
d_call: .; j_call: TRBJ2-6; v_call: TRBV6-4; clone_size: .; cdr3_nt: TGTGCCAGCAGTAGGGACTCTGGGGCCAACGTCCTGACTTTC; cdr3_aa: CASSRDSGANVLTF
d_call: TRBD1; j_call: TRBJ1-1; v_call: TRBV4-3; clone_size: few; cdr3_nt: TGCGCCAGCAGCCAAGATCCTCCAGGGGGCTTTACTGAAGCTTTCTTT; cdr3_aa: CASSQDPPGGFTEAFF
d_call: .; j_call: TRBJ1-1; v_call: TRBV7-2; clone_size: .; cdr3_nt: TGTGCCAGCAGCTTGTATCTAGTAGGTGAATCTGAAGCTTTCTTT; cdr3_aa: CASSLYLVGESEAFF
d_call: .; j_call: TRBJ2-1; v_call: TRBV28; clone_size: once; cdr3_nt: TGTGCCAGCAGTTTACTGGCAACTAAGTACAATGAGCAGTTCTTC; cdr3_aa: CASSLLATKYNEQFF
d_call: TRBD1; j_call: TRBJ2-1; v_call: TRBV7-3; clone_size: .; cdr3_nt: TGTGCCAGCAGCTCACCCGGACAGGACAATGAGCAGTTCTTC; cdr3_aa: CASSSPGQDNEQFF
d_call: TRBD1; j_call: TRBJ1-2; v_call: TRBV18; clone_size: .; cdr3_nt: TGTGCCAGCTCGCCGCAGGGGGCCCATGGCTACACCTTC; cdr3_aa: CASSPQGAHGYTF
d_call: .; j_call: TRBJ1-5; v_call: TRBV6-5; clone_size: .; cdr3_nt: TGTGCCAGCAGTTACTCGACTGTTGGCCAGCCCCAGCATTTT; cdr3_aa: CASSYSTVGQPQHF
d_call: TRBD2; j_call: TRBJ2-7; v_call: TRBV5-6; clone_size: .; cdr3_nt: TGTGCCAGCAGCTTACTAGCGAGTTCCTACGAGCAGTACTTC; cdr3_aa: CASSLLASSYEQYF
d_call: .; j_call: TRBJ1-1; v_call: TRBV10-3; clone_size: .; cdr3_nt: TGTGCCATCAGTGAGGGGGGGGACACTGAAGCTTTCTTT; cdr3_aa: CAISEGGDTEAFF
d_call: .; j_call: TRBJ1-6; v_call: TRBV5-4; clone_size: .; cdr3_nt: TGTGCCAGCAGCTTGTCGGGGCGTCCCCTCCACTTT; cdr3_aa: CASSLSGRPLHF
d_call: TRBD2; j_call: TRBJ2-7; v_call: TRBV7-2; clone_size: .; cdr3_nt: TGTGCCAGCAGCTTAGCGCGGACTAGCGTCTACGAGCAGTACTTC; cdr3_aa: CASSLARTSVYEQYF
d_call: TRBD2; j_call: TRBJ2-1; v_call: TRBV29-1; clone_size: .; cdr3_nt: TGCAGCGTTGGGCGGGAGTCGTACAATGAGCAGTTCTTC; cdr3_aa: CSVGRESYNEQFF
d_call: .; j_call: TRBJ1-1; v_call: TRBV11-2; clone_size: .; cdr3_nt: TGTGCCAGCAGCCTTACCGAACGGCTAAACACTGAAGCTTTCTTT; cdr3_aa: CASSLTERLNTEAFF
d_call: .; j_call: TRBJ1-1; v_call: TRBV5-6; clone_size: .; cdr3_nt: TGTGCCAGCAGCTCGGGAATGAACACTGAAGCTTTCTTT; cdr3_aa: CASSSGMNTEAFF
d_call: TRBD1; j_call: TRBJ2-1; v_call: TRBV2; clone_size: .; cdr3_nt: TGTGCCAGCAATGAAGGACAGGGCGATGAGCAGTTCTTC; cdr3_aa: CASNEGQGDEQFF
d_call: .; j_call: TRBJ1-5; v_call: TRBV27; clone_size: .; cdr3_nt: TGTGCCAGCAGTTTGGCGGGTTTTATCAAGCCCCAGCATTTT; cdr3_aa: CASSLAGFIKPQHF
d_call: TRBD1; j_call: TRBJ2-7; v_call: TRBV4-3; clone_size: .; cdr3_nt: TGCGCCAGCAGCCAAGTCGCGGCAGGGGGTCCCCTACTTGGCGAGCAGTACTTC; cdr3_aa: CASSQVAAGGPLLGEQYF
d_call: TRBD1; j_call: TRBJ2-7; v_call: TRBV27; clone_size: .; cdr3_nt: TGTGCCAGCAGTTTAAGGGGGCTCACCTACGAGCAGTACTTC; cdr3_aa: CASSLRGLTYEQYF
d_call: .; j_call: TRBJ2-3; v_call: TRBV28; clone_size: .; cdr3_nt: TGTGCCACATTCTCGGGGATCACAGATACGCAGTATTTT; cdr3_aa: CATFSGITDTQYF
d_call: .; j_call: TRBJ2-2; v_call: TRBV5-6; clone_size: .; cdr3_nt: TGTGCCAGCAGCTTGCTCTGGGGAGGAATCACCGGGGAGCTGTTTTTT; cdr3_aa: CASSLLWGGITGELFF
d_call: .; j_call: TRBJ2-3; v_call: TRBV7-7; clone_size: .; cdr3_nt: TGTGCTAGCAGCTTATCGCCCTGGTTGAGCACAGATACGCAGTATTTT; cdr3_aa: CASSLSPWLSTDTQYF
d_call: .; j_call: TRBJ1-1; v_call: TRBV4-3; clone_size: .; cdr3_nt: TGCGCCAGCAGCCAAAGACAGAACACTGAAGCTTTCTTT; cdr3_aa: CASSQRQNTEAFF
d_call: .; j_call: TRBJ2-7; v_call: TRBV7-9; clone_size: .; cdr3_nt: TGTGCCAGCAGCTCCAGGAGCTCCTACGAGCAGTACTTC; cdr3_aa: CASSSRSSYEQYF
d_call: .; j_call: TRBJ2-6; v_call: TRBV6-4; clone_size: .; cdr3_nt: TGTGCCAGCAGTTCTCGGCCCGACTCTGGGGCCAACGTCCTGACTTTC; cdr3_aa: CASSSRPDSGANVLTF
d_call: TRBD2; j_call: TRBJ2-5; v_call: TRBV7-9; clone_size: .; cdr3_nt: TGTGCCAGCAGCTTAGACCCAGGACTAGCGGGGGGGAAGGAGACCCAGTACTTC; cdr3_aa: CASSLDPGLAGGKETQYF
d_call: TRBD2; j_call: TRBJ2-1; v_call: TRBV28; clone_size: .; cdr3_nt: TGTGCCAGCAGTTTACGGACTAGCGGGTTCAATGAGCAGTTCTTC; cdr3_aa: CASSLRTSGFNEQFF
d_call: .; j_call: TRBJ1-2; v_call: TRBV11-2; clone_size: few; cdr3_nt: TGTGCCAGCAGCTTAACAGGATCAAACTATGGCTACACCTTC; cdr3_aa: CASSLTGSNYGYTF
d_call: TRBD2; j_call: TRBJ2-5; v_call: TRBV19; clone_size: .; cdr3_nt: TGTGCCAGTAGTATGGATGGGAGGGCCGGAGAGACCCAGTACTTC; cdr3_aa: CASSMDGRAGETQYF
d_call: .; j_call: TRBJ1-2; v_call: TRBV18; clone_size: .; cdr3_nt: TGTGCCAGCTCACCAGTCAGGGAGCGCTATGGCTACACCTTC; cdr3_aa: CASSPVRERYGYTF
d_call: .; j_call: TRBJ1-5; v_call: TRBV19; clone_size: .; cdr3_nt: TGTGCCAGTAGTATAAGGACCAGCAATCAGCCCCAGCATTTT; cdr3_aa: CASSIRTSNQPQHF
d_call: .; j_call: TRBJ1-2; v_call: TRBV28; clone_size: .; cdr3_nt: TGTGCCAGCAGTTCCCGGGGGGGAAACTATGGCTACACCTTC; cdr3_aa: CASSSRGGNYGYTF
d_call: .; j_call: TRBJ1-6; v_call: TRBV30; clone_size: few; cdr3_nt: TGTGCCTGGGCACCCTCCCTTATTGGTCTCCTTAATTCACCCCTCCACTTT; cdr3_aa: CAWAPSLIGLLNSPLHF
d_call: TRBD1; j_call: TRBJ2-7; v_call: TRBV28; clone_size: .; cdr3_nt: TGTGCCAGCAGTCCGACAGGGCCTGAGCAGTACTTC; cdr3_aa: CASSPTGPEQYF
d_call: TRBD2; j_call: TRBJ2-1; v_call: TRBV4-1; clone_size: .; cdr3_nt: TGCGCCAGCAGCCAAGTGGGAACTAGCGGGAGATATGAGCAGTTCTTC; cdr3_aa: CASSQVGTSGRYEQFF
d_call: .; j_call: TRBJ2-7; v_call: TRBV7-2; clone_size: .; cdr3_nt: TGTGCCAGCAGCTCACCCGCGGACATGCCAAACTACGAGCAGTACTTC; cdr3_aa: CASSSPADMPNYEQYF
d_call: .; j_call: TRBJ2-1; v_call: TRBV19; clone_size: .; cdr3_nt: TGTGCCAGTTCGGACCGGTACAATGAGCAGTTCTTC; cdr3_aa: CASSDRYNEQFF
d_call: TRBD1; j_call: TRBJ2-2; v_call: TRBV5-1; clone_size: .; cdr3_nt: TGCGCCAGCAGCCGGACAGGGAATCCCGGGGAGCTGTTTTTT; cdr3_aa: CASSRTGNPGELFF
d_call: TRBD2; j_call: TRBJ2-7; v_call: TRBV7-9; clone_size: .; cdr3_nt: TGTGCCAGCAGCTTAGCGTGGGGGGGGGTACCCCCCTACGAGCAGTACTTC; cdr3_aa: CASSLAWGGVPPYEQYF